The 30 T cell receptor beta chains reported below all come from one sample, sequenced in a study of T cell repertoires in cytomegalovirus infection. TCRdb ran MiXCR on the reads and lists one entry per CDR3 protein. The sample consists of 740,000 or so distinct CDR3 sequences, less than 40% of them appearing once. The sequenced sample was PBMCs. All receptors come from a human donor in good health (CMV status not recorded). Some clones in this sample may be carry-over from other donors' samples.

The gene calls are TRBV20-1 and TRBJ1-6; D ambiguous. V was clipped by 7 bases and J by 3 bases, with 13 bases between them. The CDR3 contains 14 residues. CDR1 and CDR2 (germline): DFQATT, SNEGSKA (reference sequence). CDR3 nucleotide sequence: TGCAGTGTACGTACGGGAGTCTATAATTCACCCCTCCACTTT. Amino acid sequence: CSVRTGVYNSPLHF.

This clonotype occurred a few times. The rearrangement joins TRBV7-2 to TRBJ1-2; no clear D gene. CDR1 and CDR2 (germline): SGHTA, FQGNSA. The CDR3 spans 15 residues. V lost 2 bases and J 1 base, leaving 11 bases between the germline ends. CDR3 sequence: CASSLSTASNYGYTF. The CDR3 DNA is TGTGCCAGCAGCTTATCAACAGCGAGTAACTATGGCTACACCTTC.

V usage is TRBV28 and J usage is TRBJ2-2; 8 nucleotides align to TRBD2. The CDR3 runs to 16 residues. Per germline, CDR1 MDHEN and CDR2 SYDVKM. The ends lost 6 bases at V and 3 bases at J; junction bases unmatched: 9. In DNA, the CDR3 is TGTGCCAGCAGCCGAAGACTAGCGAAATACACCGGGGAGCTGTTTTTT. Its translation: CASSRRLAKYTGELFF.

The DNA for the CDR3 is TGTGCCAGCGTTGAATGGGGGAGGAATCAGCCCCAGCATTTT. This gives the protein CASVEWGRNQPQHF. This chain connects TRBV6-1 to TRBJ1-5; tentative D call: TRBD1 (5 bases). The germline CDR1 and CDR2 sequences are MNHNS and SASEGT. Trimming left V 8 bases short and J 4 bases short, with 15 bases between. The CDR3 sequence is 14 residues long.

The V call is TRBV3-1, the J call TRBJ2-1, with 13 bases matching TRBD2. This CDR3 has 18 residues. From germline, CDR1 is LGHDT and CDR2 YNNKEL (reference sequence). The trim removed 0 bases at V and 11 bases at J, leaving 13 bases unmatched. The CDR3 is CASSQDPRTSGSAGKQFF. The CDR3 DNA is TGTGCCAGCAGCCAAGATCCGAGGACTAGCGGGAGCGCGGGGAAGCAGTTCTTC.

In its sample, this clonotype was seen a few times. CDR3 loop: CASSPGQGPSSGANVLTF. The CDR3 DNA is TGTGCCAGCAGCCCAGGACAAGGCCCTAGCTCTGGGGCCAACGTCCTGACTTTC. The gene calls are TRBV7-8 and TRBJ2-6, with a weak D call TRBD1 (5 bases). V dropped 5 bases and J dropped 0 bases, with 17 bases sitting between them. Per the germline V gene, CDR1 is SGHVS and CDR2 is FQNEAQ. CDR3 length: 18 residues.

The chain recombines TRBV7-2 with TRBJ2-5; a possible D gene is TRBD2 (6 bases). The V and J ends lost 5 bases and 2 bases respectively, with 15 bases between them. There are 15 residues in the CDR3. Germline V gene data show CDR1 as SGHTA and CDR2 as FQGNSA. The chain's CDR3 is CASSRWAGNQETQYF. DNA of the CDR3: TGTGCCAGCAGCCGGTGGGCGGGGAATCAAGAGACCCAGTACTTC.

This clonotype was counted many times. This chain joins TRBV7-2 and TRBJ2-1, with a weak D call TRBD2 (5 bases). There are 15 residues in the CDR3. Germline lookup yields CDR1 SGHTA and CDR2 FQGNSA. Trimming took 2 bases from V and 0 from J, leaving 8 bases between them. The CDR3: CASSLTGDSYNEQFF. The CDR3 nucleotides read TGTGCCAGCAGCTTAACCGGGGACTCCTACAATGAGCAGTTCTTC.

This clonotype was recorded at least ten times. The J gene is TRBJ2-5, the V gene TRBV5-4; D may match TRBD1 or TRBD2 (5 bases each). Germline V gives CDR1 SGHNT, CDR2 YYREEE (reference sequence). The V gene lost 4 bases and the J gene lost 3 bases, with 19 bases spanning the gap. The CDR3 extends over 16 amino acids. The DNA for the CDR3 is TGTGCCAGCAGCGATTCCCCCCGGGGCTATGAAGAGACCCAGTACTTC. Amino acids: CASSDSPRGYEETQYF.

There are many counts of this clonotype. The rearrangement uses TRBV12-3 or TRBV12-4 and TRBJ2-3, with D possibly called TRBD1 or TRBD2 (5 bases each). CDR3 length: 15 residues. V lost 5 bases to trimming and J lost 5 bases, with 17 bases between them. The CDR3 spells CASSLTRERGDTQYF. Written as DNA, the CDR3 is TGTGCCAGCAGTCTTACTAGGGAGAGGGGAGATACGCAGTATTTT.

The V call is TRBV12-3 or TRBV12-4, the J call TRBJ1-5, with a tentative D call TRBD1 (6 bases). The CDR3 totals 13 residues. Trimming pared 7 bases from V and 9 bases from J, leaving 16 bases between. The CDR3: CASTTGRIGPQHF. CDR3 coding DNA: TGTGCCAGCACCACAGGGCGAATTGGGCCCCAGCATTTT.

The chain couples TRBV7-2 to TRBJ1-1; D gene unclear. Germline loops: CDR1 SGHTA, CDR2 FQGNSA. This CDR3 is built from 12 residues. Between the trimmed V and J ends, which lost 5 bases and 2 bases, there was a span of 6 bases. The CDR3 DNA reads as TGTGCCAGCAGCCATTTCAACACTGAAGCTTTCTTT. Its protein product is CASSHFNTEAFF.

A word on this clonotype: The germline gene is not matched at one end of the junction; a read error may be the cause. The chain is built from TRBV6-5 and TRBJ2-1, with 7 bases identical to TRBD2. The CDR3 contains 16 residues. Germline values: CDR1 MNHEY, CDR2 SVGAGI. The CDR3 DNA sequence: TGTGCCAGCAGTTACTCGATGGAGCGGGATTGGCGGGAGCAGTTATTC. Encoded protein: CASSYSMERDWREQLF.

With regard to this clonotype: This may be a read error: a much more frequent sequence differs by one nucleotide. This chain links TRBV7-2 with TRBJ2-3; D is unclear. Trimming cost V 4 bases and J 0 bases, with 11 bases left between them. Per germline, CDR1 SGHTA and CDR2 FQGNSA. CDR3 length: 15 residues. The CDR3 is CTSSSSAASTDTQYF. The DNA for the CDR3 is TGTACCAGCAGCTCGTCGGCCGCTAGCACAGATACGCAGTATTTT. The entire variable domain, with the rest obtained from reference TRBV7-2 and TRBJ2-3, is as follows: GAGVSQSPSNKVTEKGKDVELRCDPISGHTALYWYRQSLGQGLEFLIYFQGNSAPDKSGLPSDRFSAERTGGSVSTLTIQRTQQEDSAVYLCTSSSSAASTDTQYFGPGTRLTVL.

The table lists this clonotype with a count of one. V usage is TRBV7-8 and J usage is TRBJ2-2; no clear D. V was pared by 4 bases and J by 9 bases, with 12 bases between. Germline CDR1 is SGHVS and CDR2 is FQNEAQ. The CDR3 length is 13 residues. The CDR3 nucleotides read TGTGCCAGCAGCTCCCATCGGGCTTGGGAGCTGTTTTTT. Its protein is CASSSHRAWELFF.

CDR3 coding DNA: TGCAGCGTTGATAGTGGGACTAGCGTTTACAATGAGCAGTTCTTC. Translating gives CSVDSGTSVYNEQFF. The chain couples TRBV29-1 to TRBJ2-1; TRBD2 aligns across 10 bases. Germline CDR1 and CDR2: SQVTM and ANQGSEA. This CDR3 comprises 15 residues. Germline trimming cut 3 bases from V and 4 bases from J; bases unmatched to any gene: 6.

This clonotype has more than one count but fewer than ten. This chain joins TRBV6-1 and TRBJ1-1, with unresolved D. V lost 6 bases, J lost 0 bases, and 20 bases lay in between. Germline CDR1 is MNHNS and CDR2 is SASEGT. CDR3 size: 17 residues. This CDR3 is CASRREEAPFMNTEAFF. The CDR3 nucleotides are TGTGCCAGCAGGAGGGAAGAAGCTCCGTTCATGAACACTGAAGCTTTCTTT.

This clonotype has only a few counts. This chain uses TRBV19 with TRBJ1-6, with TRBD1 identical over 7 bases. The germline gives CDR1 LNHDA, CDR2 SQIVND (reference sequence). CDR3 length: 17 residues. Germline trimming cut 4 bases from V and 7 bases from J; bases unmatched to any gene: 13. The CDR3 here is CASSTTRTGLQNSPLHF. For the CDR3, the DNA is TGTGCCAGTAGTACCACGCGGACAGGTTTGCAGAATTCACCCCTCCACTTT.

V and J are TRBV28 and TRBJ2-1, with D possibly being TRBD1 (6 bases). Germline V CDR1 and CDR2: MDHEN, SYDVKM. V lost 2 bases to trimming and J lost 4 bases, with 9 bases between them. This CDR3 spans 14 amino acids. The CDR3 DNA is TGTGCCAGCAGTTTAGTTAGGGGGTACAATGAGCAGTTCTTC. It translates to CASSLVRGYNEQFF.

The rearrangement links TRBV7-9 to TRBJ2-7, with 7 bases matching TRBD1. CDR1 SEHNR and CDR2 FQNEAQ come from the germline V gene (reference sequence). The CDR3 covers 17 residues. V shed 5 bases, J shed 2 bases, and the junction held 15 bases outside the gene matches. The CDR3 DNA is TGTGCCAGCAGCCCACCTCCGCCCGGGACAGAGCCCTACGAGCAGTACTTC. Its protein is CASSPPPPGTEPYEQYF.

This clonotype was observed a few times. The chain combines TRBV7-2 with TRBJ2-6; D is unresolved. There are 15 residues in the CDR3. Trimming stripped 1 base from V and 1 base from J, with 5 bases between. CDR1 and CDR2 (germline): SGHTA, FQGNSA. The CDR3 sequence is CASSLEASGANVLTF. In DNA, the CDR3 is TGTGCCAGCAGCTTAGAAGCGTCTGGGGCCAACGTCCTGACTTTC.

This clonotype appeared many times. This rearrangement joins TRBV7-2 to TRBJ1-1, with a weak D call TRBD1 (5 bases). With 2 bases removed from V and 5 bases from J, the gap between germline ends came to 15 bases. The CDR3 is 15 amino acids. Per the germline V gene, CDR1 is SGHTA and CDR2 is FQGNSA. CDR3 sequence (DNA): TGTGCCAGCAGCTTATATCCGGGAGGGGAGACTGAAGCTTTCTTT. Translating it yields CASSLYPGGETEAFF.

The chain links TRBV6-1 to TRBJ1-4, with D unresolved. Germline CDR1 is MNHNS and CDR2 is SASEGT. V dropped 5 bases and J dropped 10 bases, with 14 bases sitting between them. The CDR3 has 13 amino acids. The CDR3 DNA is TGTGCCAGCAGTAACAGCGCGTTGGGAAAACTGTTTTTT. It is translated as CASSNSALGKLFF.

The chain joins TRBV9 to TRBJ1-5; D is perhaps TRBD1 (5 bases). CDR3 length: 13 amino acids. Germline CDR1 SGDLS, CDR2 YYNGEE. Trimming left V 3 bases short and J 7 bases short, with 11 bases between. The CDR3 DNA sequence: TGTGCCAGCAGCGGGGGGGAGGGGCAGCCCCAGCATTTT. Protein: CASSGGEGQPQHF.

The rearrangement joins TRBV5-6 to TRBJ2-5; D gene uncertain. Germline V gene lookup returns CDR1 SGHDT and CDR2 YYEEEE. The CDR3 has 14 residues. Trimming took off 1 base at V and 3 bases at J, with 10 bases between the two ends. CDR3 sequence: CASSLTTDEETQYF. The CDR3 nucleotides read TGTGCCAGCAGCTTGACCACGGACGAAGAGACCCAGTACTTC. The full variable domain, its missing parts supplied by reference TRBV5-6 and TRBJ2-5, is DAGVTQSPTHLIKTRGQQVTLRCSPKSGHDTVSWYQQALGQGPQFIFQYYEEEERQRGNFPDRFSGHQFPNYSSELNVNALLLGDSALYLCASSLTTDEETQYFGPGTRLLVL.

This clonotype has a count of ten or more. This chain connects TRBV12-3 or TRBV12-4 to TRBJ1-2, with 7 bases matching TRBD1. J was trimmed by 5 bases and V by 6 bases; bases with no gene match: 3. The CDR3 totals 12 residues. The CDR3 region has the DNA TGTGCCAGCAGCCCAGGGGGGTATGGCTACACCTTC. This codes for CASSPGGYGYTF.

V gene TRBV7-9 combines with J gene TRBJ1-5, with D hard to call. The germline V gene encodes CDR1 SEHNR and CDR2 FQNEAQ (reference sequence). V gave up 3 bases and J gave up 1 base, with 13 bases separating them. The CDR3 sequence is 16 residues long. The CDR3 sequence: CASSFFRTGSNQPQHF. The CDR3 region has the DNA TGTGCCAGCAGCTTTTTCCGGACCGGGAGCAATCAGCCCCAGCATTTT.

Ten or more counts support this clonotype. This chain connects TRBV19 to TRBJ1-6, with D hard to call. The germline V and J ends were trimmed by 6 bases and 7 bases, with 13 bases remaining between them. Germline V gene lookup returns CDR1 LNHDA and CDR2 SQIVND (reference sequence). This CDR3 has 14 residues. CDR3 sequence: CASRSGRGNSPLHF. DNA of the CDR3: TGTGCCAGTAGATCGGGCAGAGGAAATTCACCCCTCCACTTT. The whole variable domain, filled in from reference TRBV19 and TRBJ1-6, reads DGGITQSPKYLFRKEGQNVTLSCEQNLNHDAMYWYRQDPGQGLRLIYYSQIVNDFQKGDIAEGYSVSREKKESFPLTVTSAQKNPTAFYLCASRSGRGNSPLHFGNGTRLTVT.

The sample holds one count of this clonotype. The chain links TRBV20-1 to TRBJ2-5; D possibly corresponds to TRBD2 (6 bases). V was clipped by 0 bases and J by 0 bases, with 14 bases between them. This CDR3 comprises 16 residues. Germline V CDR1 and CDR2: DFQATT, SNEGSKA (reference sequence). This CDR3 is CSARDQMASDQETQYF. The CDR3, as DNA: TGCAGTGCTAGAGATCAGATGGCTAGCGACCAAGAGACCCAGTACTTC.

The chain links TRBV28 to TRBJ2-1, with D tentatively TRBD1 (6 bases). Germline assignment: CDR1 MDHEN and CDR2 SYDVKM. V lost 7 bases and J 4 bases, leaving 17 bases between the germline ends. The CDR3 totals 15 residues. CDR3 bases: TGTGCCAGCACATCGGTGGGGACACTTTACAATGAGCAGTTCTTC. Residues: CASTSVGTLYNEQFF.